This T cell receptor beta chain was profiled in a study of cytomegalovirus exposure and HLA in healthy donors. Study-level points and caveats: Being indistinguishable, some V segments were excluded, TRBV6-2 and TRBV6-3 among them.

The V gene lost 10 bases and the J gene lost 7 bases, with 16 bases spanning the gap. Germline V lookup: CDR1 LNHDA, CDR2 SQIVND (reference sequence). The CDR3 has 12 amino acids. Comment on this clone: Its antigen is unknown.

With 60 Vbeta and 13 Jbeta primers, the PCR was carried out. Only in-frame clones appear in the TCRdb table, and some are missing; sequencing was by immunoSEQ multiplex PCR. The profile covers about 120,000 clones, with around 70% appearing a single time and about 9% taken by the ten largest. This chain joins TRBV19 and TRBJ2-5; D perhaps matches TRBD1 (6 bases). The sequence derives from a man under 40 in good health and CMV-seropositive. Sequenced sample: PBMCs. The CDR3: CATRTAQGTQYF. The CDR3, as DNA: TGTGCCACCCGGACAGCCCAGGGGACCCAGTACTTC.